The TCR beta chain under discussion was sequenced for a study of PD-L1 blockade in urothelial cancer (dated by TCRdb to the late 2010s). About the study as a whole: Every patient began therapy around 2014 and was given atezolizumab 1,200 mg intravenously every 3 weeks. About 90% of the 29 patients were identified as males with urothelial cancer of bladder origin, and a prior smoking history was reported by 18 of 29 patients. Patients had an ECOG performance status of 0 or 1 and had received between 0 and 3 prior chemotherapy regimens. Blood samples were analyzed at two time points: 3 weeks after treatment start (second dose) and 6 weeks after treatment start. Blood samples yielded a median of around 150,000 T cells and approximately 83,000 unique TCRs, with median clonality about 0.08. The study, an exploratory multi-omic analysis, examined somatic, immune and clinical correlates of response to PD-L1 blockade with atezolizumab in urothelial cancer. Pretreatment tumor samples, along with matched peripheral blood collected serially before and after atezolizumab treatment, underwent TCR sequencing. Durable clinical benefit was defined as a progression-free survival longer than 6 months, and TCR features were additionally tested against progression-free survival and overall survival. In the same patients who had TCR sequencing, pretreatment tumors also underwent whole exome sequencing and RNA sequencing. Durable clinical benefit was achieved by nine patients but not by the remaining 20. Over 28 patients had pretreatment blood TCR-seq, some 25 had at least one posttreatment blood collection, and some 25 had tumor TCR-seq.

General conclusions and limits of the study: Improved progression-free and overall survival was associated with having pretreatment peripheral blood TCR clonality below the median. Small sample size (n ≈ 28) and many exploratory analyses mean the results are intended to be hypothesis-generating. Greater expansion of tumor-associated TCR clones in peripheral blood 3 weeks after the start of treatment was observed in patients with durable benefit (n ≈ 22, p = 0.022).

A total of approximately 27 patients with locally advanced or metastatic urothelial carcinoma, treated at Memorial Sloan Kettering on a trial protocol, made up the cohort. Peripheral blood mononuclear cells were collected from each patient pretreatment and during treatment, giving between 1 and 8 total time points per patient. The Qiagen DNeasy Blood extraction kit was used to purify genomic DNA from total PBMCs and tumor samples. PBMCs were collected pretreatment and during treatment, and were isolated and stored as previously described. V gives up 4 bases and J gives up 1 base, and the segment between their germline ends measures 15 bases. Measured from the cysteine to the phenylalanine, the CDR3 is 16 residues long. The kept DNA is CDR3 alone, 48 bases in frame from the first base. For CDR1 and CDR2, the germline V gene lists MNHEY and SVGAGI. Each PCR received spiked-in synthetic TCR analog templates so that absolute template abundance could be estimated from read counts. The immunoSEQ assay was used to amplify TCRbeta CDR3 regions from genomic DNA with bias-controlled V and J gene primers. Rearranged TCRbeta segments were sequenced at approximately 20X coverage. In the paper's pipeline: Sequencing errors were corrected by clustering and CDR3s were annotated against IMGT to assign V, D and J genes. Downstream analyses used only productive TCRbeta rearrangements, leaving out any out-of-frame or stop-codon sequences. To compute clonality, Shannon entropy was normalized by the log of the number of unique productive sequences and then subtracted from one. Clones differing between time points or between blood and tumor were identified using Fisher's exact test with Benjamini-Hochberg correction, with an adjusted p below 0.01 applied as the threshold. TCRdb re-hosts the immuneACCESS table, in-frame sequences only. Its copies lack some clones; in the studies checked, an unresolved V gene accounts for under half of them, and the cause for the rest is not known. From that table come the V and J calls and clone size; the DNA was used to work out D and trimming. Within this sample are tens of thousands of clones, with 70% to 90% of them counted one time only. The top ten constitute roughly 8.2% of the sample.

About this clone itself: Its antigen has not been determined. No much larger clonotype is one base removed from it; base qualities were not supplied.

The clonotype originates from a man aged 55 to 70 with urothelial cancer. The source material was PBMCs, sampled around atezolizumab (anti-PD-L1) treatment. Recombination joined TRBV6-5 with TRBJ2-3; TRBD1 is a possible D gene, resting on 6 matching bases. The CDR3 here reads CASSSDRRIGTDTQYF. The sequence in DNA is TGTGCCAGCAGTTCAGACAGGCGAATCGGCACAGATACGCAGTATTTT.